What follows are 23 T cell receptor beta chains derived from one specimen sequenced in a study of blood T cell repertoires in COVID-19. Data came from immunoSEQ multiplex PCR; TCRdb stores just in-frame clones and leaves some out. The data show around 80,000 clones, around four fifths seen once. The sample taken for sequencing was peripheral blood. These receptor sequences come from a human donor in a cohort sampled during active COVID-19.

V usage is TRBV28 and J usage is TRBJ1-5, with 8 bases fitting TRBD1. V dropped 0 bases and J dropped 2; count of bases not matched to a gene: 6. Per germline, CDR1 MDHEN and CDR2 SYDVKM. The CDR3 runs 17 residues. CDR3 residues: CASSLWGTGGGNQPQHF. The CDR3 DNA is TGTGCCAGCAGTTTATGGGGTACAGGGGGTGGCAATCAGCCCCAGCATTTT.

This rearrangement joins TRBV3-1 (or the pseudogene TRBV3-2) to TRBJ1-6; D call uncertain. CDR1 and CDR2 from the germline V gene are LGHDT and YNNKEL (reference sequence). The CDR3 spans 15 residues. V dropped 1 base and J dropped 5 bases, with 9 bases sitting between them. The chain's CDR3 is CASSQGVLDNSPLHF. CDR3 DNA sequence: TGTGCCAGCAGCCAAGGAGTTCTGGATAATTCACCCCTCCACTTT.

CDR3 residues: CANLQGQTTDTQYF. CDR3 nucleotides: TGTGCCAACCTCCAGGGACAGACTACAGATACGCAGTATTTT. This chain connects TRBV6-5 to TRBJ2-3; TRBD1 aligns across 7 bases. The CDR3 covers 14 residues. CDR1 and CDR2 (germline): MNHEY, SVGAGI. V dropped 10 bases and J dropped 3; count of bases not matched to a gene: 10.

J is TRBJ2-5 and V is TRBV27; TRBD2 agrees at 11 bases. CDR1 and CDR2 (germline): MNHEY, SMNVEV (reference sequence). The CDR3 has 15 residues. V shed 7 bases and J 3 bases; nucleotides not matched to a gene: 7. The CDR3 region is CASTQLGLAEETQYF. DNA for the CDR3: TGTGCCAGCACCCAATTGGGACTAGCGGAAGAGACCCAGTACTTC.

CDR3 bases: TGCGCCAGCCGGCCGGGAGCCGCCGGGACAGGGGGCCATGAGCAGTTCTTC. Translation: CASRPGAAGTGGHEQFF. V gene TRBV5-1 combines with J gene TRBJ2-1; 12 positions match TRBD1. The V gene end was trimmed by 7 bases and the J gene end by 8 bases; junction bases not matched to a gene: 16. The CDR3 is 17 amino acids. The germline CDR1 and CDR2 sequences are SGHRS and YFSETQ.

The V call is TRBV6-5, the J call TRBJ2-3, with D possibly matching TRBD2 (6 bases). The length of the CDR3 is 15 residues. With 7 bases removed from V and 2 bases from J, the gap between germline ends came to 16 bases. CDR1 and CDR2 (germline): MNHEY, SVGAGI. CDR3 bases: TGTGCCAGCACCGAGGGACTTGGATACACAGATACGCAGTATTTT. Amino acid sequence: CASTEGLGYTDTQYF.

The chain combines TRBV7-8 with TRBJ2-2, with a weak D call TRBD2 (7 bases). This CDR3 has 13 amino acids. V lost 3 bases and J 8 bases, leaving 10 bases between the germline ends. Germline assignment: CDR1 SGHVS and CDR2 FQNEAQ. The CDR3 loop reads CASSLRGGGELFF. The DNA of the CDR3 is TGTGCCAGCAGCTTGAGGGGGGGAGGGGAGCTGTTTTTT.

The J gene is TRBJ2-5, the V gene TRBV5-1, with TRBD2 identical over 13 bases. V trimming: 2 bases; J trimming: 4 bases; junction bases outside the gene matches: 2. The germline gives CDR1 SGHRS, CDR2 YFSETQ. The CDR3 contains 15 residues. This CDR3 is CASSFGTSGTETQYF. CDR3 bases: TGCGCCAGCAGCTTTGGGACTAGCGGGACAGAGACCCAGTACTTC.

V is TRBV5-4 and J is TRBJ1-5; tentative D call: TRBD1 (6 bases). V lost 3 bases and J lost 2, with 6 bases in between. In germline, CDR1 is SGHNT, CDR2 YYREEE (reference sequence). The CDR3 contains 13 residues. The CDR3 reads CASSSGGNQPQHF. The DNA of the CDR3 is TGTGCCAGCAGCTCAGGGGGCAATCAGCCCCAGCATTTT.

The chain recombines TRBV2 with TRBJ2-3, with 8 bases identical to TRBD1. There are 14 residues in the CDR3. V lost 3 bases, J lost 3 bases, and 2 bases stayed unmatched. CDR1 is SNHLY and CDR2 is FYNNEI in the germline V gene. CDR3 coding DNA: TGTGCCAGCAGTGATGGACAGGGAACAGATACGCAGTATTTT. It yields the protein CASSDGQGTDTQYF.

The rearrangement uses TRBV2 and TRBJ2-3, with TRBD1 matching 10 bases. Germline lookup yields CDR1 SNHLY and CDR2 FYNNEI. The junction had 5 bases not matched to a gene; V was cut back by 5 bases and J by 3 bases. CDR3 size: 15 residues. The CDR3 protein is CASSPDRGKTDTQYF. CDR3 DNA: TGTGCCAGCAGTCCGGACAGGGGGAAGACAGATACGCAGTATTTT.

The chain joins TRBV18 to TRBJ2-7; 10 nucleotides agree with TRBD2. Germline V gene lookup returns CDR1 KGHSH and CDR2 LQKENI. The trim removed 5 bases at V and 0 bases at J, leaving 1 base unmatched. This CDR3 contains 14 residues. The CDR3 DNA reads as TGTGCCAGCTCAACTAGCGGGGCCTCCTACGAGCAGTACTTC. Translated, it gives CASSTSGASYEQYF.

The V and J genes are TRBV6-1 and TRBJ1-2; D gene ambiguous. Trimming took 2 bases from V and 0 from J, leaving 10 bases between them. The CDR3 extends over 15 amino acids. The germline V gene has CDR1 MNHNS and CDR2 SASEGT. Here the CDR3 reads CASSEYGLANYGYTF. The CDR3 DNA is TGTGCCAGCAGTGAATACGGTCTAGCTAACTATGGCTACACCTTC.

The chain couples TRBV30 to TRBJ1-4, with D perhaps matching TRBD1 (5 bases). The CDR3 totals 13 residues. Trimming removed 5 bases at V and 7 bases at J, with 14 bases between. Germline V gives CDR1 GTSNPN, CDR2 SVGIG (reference sequence). CDR3 sequence: CAWGKRGGEKLFF. In DNA form, the CDR3 reads TGTGCCTGGGGGAAGAGGGGAGGTGAAAAACTGTTTTTT.

This rearrangement joins TRBV7-2 to TRBJ2-1, with 8 positions matching TRBD1. The length of the CDR3 is 17 residues. Germline CDR1 and CDR2: SGHTA and FQGNSA. Germline trimming cut 1 base from V and 7 bases from J; bases unmatched to any gene: 12. CDR3 sequence: CASSLVSSRGHRNEQFF. The CDR3 nucleotides read TGTGCCAGCAGCTTAGTTTCTTCCAGGGGGCATAGGAATGAGCAGTTCTTC. Full variable domain (remainder filled in from reference TRBV7-2 and TRBJ2-1): GAGVSQSPSNKVTEKGKDVELRCDPISGHTALYWYRQSLGQGLEFLIYFQGNSAPDKSGLPSDRFSAERTGGSVSTLTIQRTQQEDSAVYLCASSLVSSRGHRNEQFFGPGTRLTVL.

This clone came up a few times. No DNA is shown, since the ends of the CDR3 on it are uncertain; the CDR3 is the one TCRdb lists. The chain joins TRBV7-5 to TRBJ1-5; the D call TRBD1 from the table was never checked on the DNA. TRBV7-5 is a pseudogene locus. The CDR3 is made up of 18 amino acids, end residues included. CDR3 region: CVRSANRVALGISQPQHF.

The chain couples TRBV2 to TRBJ1-1; 12 bases are shared with TRBD1. The CDR3 sequence is 16 residues long. Trimming took 5 bases from V and 4 from J; bases not matched to a gene: 8. CDR1 and CDR2 (germline): SNHLY, FYNNEI. This CDR3 reads CASSKGTGGKGTEAFF. CDR3 DNA: TGTGCCAGCAGTAAGGGGACAGGGGGCAAGGGCACTGAAGCTTTCTTT.

The chain carries TRBV7-2 and TRBJ1-4, with 10 bases lining up with TRBD1. V shed 4 bases and J 10 bases; nucleotides not matched to a gene: 6. There are 14 residues in the CDR3. Germline assignment: CDR1 SGHTA and CDR2 FQGNSA. The CDR3 DNA sequence: TGTGCCAGCAGCTCGGACAGGGGGTTTGGAAAACTGTTTTTT. The encoded protein is CASSSDRGFGKLFF.

The chain couples TRBV11-3 to TRBJ1-1; 7 positions agree with TRBD1. V lost 1 base, J lost 2 bases, and 1 base stayed unmatched. In germline, CDR1 is SGHNT, CDR2 YENEEA. The CDR3 extends over 14 amino acids. The CDR3 DNA sequence: TGTGCCAGCAGCTTAGGGACAGGTAACACTGAAGCTTTCTTT. Amino acids: CASSLGTGNTEAFF.

This chain connects TRBV7-3 to TRBJ2-1; D is undetermined. The CDR3 is made up of 15 amino acids. Germline V gene sequence: CDR1 SGHTA, CDR2 FQGTGA. V gave up 5 bases and J gave up 0 bases, with 11 bases separating them. The CDR3 DNA follows: TGTGCCAGCAGCCAAAGCCGGAGCTCCTACAATGAGCAGTTCTTC. This codes for CASSQSRSSYNEQFF.

This CDR3 is CASSLSQWEQYF. DNA of the CDR3: TGTGCCAGCAGTTTAAGTCAGTGGGAGCAGTACTTC. The chain uses TRBV28 and TRBJ2-7, with unresolved D. Germline V lookup: CDR1 MDHEN, CDR2 SYDVKM. This CDR3 contains 12 residues. Trimming took off 2 bases at V and 7 bases at J, with 9 bases between the two ends.

J is TRBJ2-3 and V is TRBV11-3, with 8 bases lining up with TRBD2. Trimming cost V 11 bases and J 5 bases; bases outside gene matches: 9. The CDR3 covers 13 residues. CDR1 and CDR2 (germline): SGHNT, YENEEA. CDR3 sequence (DNA): TGTGCCTTTTCCCCAGCGGGAGAAGATACGCAGTATTTT. Amino acids: CAFSPAGEDTQYF.

This chain links TRBV7-2 with TRBJ2-7, with 8 bases identical to TRBD2. CDR1 and CDR2 (germline): SGHTA, FQGNSA. V shed 4 bases and J 2 bases; nucleotides not matched to a gene: 7. The CDR3 spans 15 residues. Here the CDR3 DNA reads TGTGCCAGCAGCTCGGCTAGCGGGTGGGCCTACGAGCAGTACTTC. It encodes CASSSASGWAYEQYF.